The 16 T cell receptor beta chains reported below all come from one sample, sequenced in a study of identifying expanded T cells in peripheral blood. Generated by immunoSEQ multiplex PCR, the TCRdb table keeps only in-frame clones and is missing some. Here the sample spans approximately 57,000 clones, around 90% being singletons. The sample taken for sequencing was blood. These TCRs come from a person between 18 and 70 years old in good health.

The sample holds one count of this clone. The V and J genes are TRBV7-6 and TRBJ2-1; 9 nucleotides agree with TRBD2. The V and J ends lost 0 bases and 8 bases, in that order; junction bases with no gene match: 14. Per the germline V gene, CDR1 is SGHVS and CDR2 is FNYEAQ. The CDR3 spans 18 residues. The CDR3 region is CASSLAPLLAGSRDEQFF. In DNA form, the CDR3 reads TGTGCCAGCAGCTTAGCGCCTCTTCTAGCGGGATCCCGGGATGAGCAGTTCTTC.

The chain links TRBV9 to TRBJ1-2; 12 bases match TRBD1. V dropped 0 bases and J dropped 4; count of bases not matched to a gene: 4. The CDR3 sequence is 16 residues long. Germline V gene sequence: CDR1 SGDLS, CDR2 YYNGEE. The CDR3 DNA sequence: TGTGCCAGCAGCGTAGGAGGGGGACAGGGGGCCTATGGCTACACCTTC. Translating gives CASSVGGGQGAYGYTF.

The chain recombines TRBV7-2 with TRBJ2-7, with 12 nucleotides matching TRBD2. CDR3 length: 16 amino acids. V lost 3 bases and J lost 2; bases outside the gene matches: 5. CDR1 SGHTA and CDR2 FQGNSA come from the germline V gene. DNA for the CDR3: TGTGCCAGCAGCTTCTTGACTAGCGGGGGTACCTACGAGCAGTACTTC. As protein: CASSFLTSGGTYEQYF.

The gene calls are TRBV28 and TRBJ1-1, with a weak D call TRBD1 (5 bases). The CDR3 has 15 amino acids. Per the germline V gene, CDR1 is MDHEN and CDR2 is SYDVKM. V lost 6 bases and J 5 bases, leaving 19 bases between the germline ends. The CDR3 region is CASSRSPGSGTEAFF. The CDR3 bases are TGTGCCAGCAGCCGATCACCAGGGTCAGGTACTGAAGCTTTCTTT.

The V call is TRBV2, the J call TRBJ1-1, with D maybe TRBD1 (6 bases). V dropped 3 bases and J dropped 6 bases, with 14 bases sitting between them. The CDR3 sequence is 14 residues long. CDR1 is SNHLY and CDR2 is FYNNEI in the germline V gene. The CDR3 loop is CASSEGGRFSEAFF. CDR3 sequence (DNA): TGTGCCAGCAGTGAGGGGGGGCGCTTCTCTGAAGCTTTCTTT.

This clone was observed a handful of times. CDR3 sequence (DNA): TGTGCCAGCAGCAAACCGAGGATGTATGGCTACACCTTC. Translated: CASSKPRMYGYTF. The V call is TRBV21-1, the J call TRBJ1-2. TRBV21-1 has pseudogene status. This CDR3 has 13 amino acids.

The genes are TRBV12-5 and TRBJ1-1; TRBD1 is a possible D gene (5 bases). In germline, CDR1 is LGHNT, CDR2 FRNRAP. Trimming left V 7 bases short and J 1 base short, with 13 bases between. This CDR3 is 14 amino acids long. The DNA of the CDR3 is TGTGCTAGTGTTCCCGACAGAGCGAACACTGAAGCTTTCTTT. Protein product: CASVPDRANTEAFF.

The rearrangement links TRBV13 to TRBJ2-7; D is unclear. Trimming took off 4 bases at V and 0 bases at J, with 13 bases between the two ends. The CDR3 sequence is 15 residues long. CDR1 and CDR2 (germline): PRHDT, FYEKMQ (reference sequence). In DNA, the CDR3 is TGTGCCAGCAGCTCAGAAGTAAAAAGCTCCTACGAGCAGTACTTC. Translating gives CASSSEVKSSYEQYF.

The chain employs TRBV4-2 and TRBJ2-3, with TRBD2 matching 9 bases. This CDR3 has 19 amino acids. Germline V CDR1 and CDR2: LGHNA, YNFKEQ. V shed 0 bases and J 7 bases; nucleotides not matched to a gene: 17. The CDR3 sequence is CASSQDTAGGSPTTHTQYF. CDR3 DNA: TGTGCCAGCAGCCAAGATACAGCGGGAGGATCCCCAACAACCCATACGCAGTATTTT.

V usage is TRBV5-6 and J usage is TRBJ2-2; a possible D gene is TRBD2 (6 bases). Germline-derived CDR1 and CDR2 are SGHDT and YYEEEE. V was cut by 5 bases and J by 1 base, with 15 bases left in between. The CDR3 is made up of 16 amino acids. As DNA, the CDR3 is TGTGCCAGCAGGTTGACCGGGACTGAGAACACCGGGGAGCTGTTTTTT. Amino acids: CASRLTGTENTGELFF.

This chain uses TRBV4-2 with TRBJ1-4; unclear D gene. V was trimmed by 4 bases and J by 6 bases, leaving 18 bases between them. The CDR3 has 16 amino acids. Germline-derived CDR1 and CDR2 are LGHNA and YNFKEQ. The CDR3 reads CASSRSGKKGDEKLFF. In nucleotides, the CDR3 is TGTGCCAGCAGCCGCAGTGGGAAAAAGGGTGATGAAAAACTGTTTTTT.

The chain carries TRBV5-6 and TRBJ2-6; D perhaps matches TRBD2 (6 bases). V was cut by 6 bases and J by 0 bases, with 10 bases left in between. Per germline, CDR1 SGHDT and CDR2 YYEEEE. The CDR3 contains 15 residues. The CDR3 nucleotides are TGTGCCAGCAATCTGGGGGGCTCTGGGGCCAACGTCCTGACTTTC. Translating it yields CASNLGGSGANVLTF.

This chain uses TRBV5-1 with TRBJ2-5, with 7 bases fitting TRBD1. The CDR3 runs 14 residues. Trimming cost V 3 bases and J 3 bases; bases outside gene matches: 5. CDR1 is SGHRS and CDR2 is YFSETQ in the germline V gene. The CDR3 region is CASSWGQLKETQYF. Here the CDR3 DNA reads TGCGCCAGCAGCTGGGGACAGCTAAAAGAGACCCAGTACTTC.

This clone is a singleton in its sample. The chain couples TRBV19 to TRBJ1-1; 10 positions match TRBD1. Germline trimming cut 0 bases from V and 3 bases from J; bases unmatched to any gene: 4. Germline V CDR1 and CDR2: LNHDA, SQIVND (reference sequence). The CDR3 covers 16 residues. CDR3 nucleotides: TGTGCCAGTAGTATAGATCGGACAGGGGGTGACACTGAAGCTTTCTTT. This codes for CASSIDRTGGDTEAFF.

This chain links TRBV11-2 with TRBJ2-1; D not certain. The CDR3 is 13 amino acids. Trimming removed 1 base at V and 8 bases at J, with 9 bases between. The germline CDR1 and CDR2 sequences are SGHAT and FQNNGV. The CDR3 nucleotides read TGTGCCAGCAGCTTAGGGGAAGAGGATGAGCAGTTCTTC. Amino acid sequence: CASSLGEEDEQFF.

The genes are TRBV6-6 and TRBJ1-2; 8 bases map to TRBD1. V shed 7 bases, J shed 5 bases, and the junction held 9 bases outside the gene matches. CDR3 length: 14 amino acids. The germline V gene has CDR1 MNHNY and CDR2 SVGAGI (reference sequence). In nucleotides, the CDR3 is TGTGCCAGCACCGACAGGGGAGTAGGGTATGGCTACACCTTC. This translates into CASTDRGVGYGYTF.